The 7 T cell receptor beta chains below all came from one sample that was sequenced in a study of cytomegalovirus exposure and HLA in healthy donors. Amplification used 60 Vbeta primers and 13 Jbeta primers. Some clones are missing from TCRdb's copy, which holds only in-frame ones; the method was immunoSEQ multiplex PCR. The data hold around 110,000 clones, with 70% to 80% observed a single time. Sequenced sample: PBMCs. The source is a man aged 25 to 45 in good health and CMV-seropositive.

V usage is TRBV9 and J usage is TRBJ2-2; tentative D call: TRBD1 (5 bases). The germline V and J ends were trimmed by 0 bases and 5 bases, with 11 bases remaining between them. Germline CDR1 and CDR2: SGDLS and YYNGEE. This CDR3 region has 15 residues. CDR3 in amino acids: CASSVETGATGELFF. The CDR3 DNA sequence: TGTGCCAGCAGCGTAGAAACAGGTGCAACCGGGGAGCTGTTTTTT. Full variable domain (outside the CDR3, taken from reference TRBV9 and TRBJ2-2): DSGVTQTPKHLITATGQRVTLRCSPRSGDLSVYWYQQSLDQGLQFLIQYYNGEERAKGNILERFSAQQFPDLHSELNLSSLELGDSALYFCASSVETGATGELFFGEGSRLTVL.

The chain couples TRBV2 to TRBJ2-7; TRBD1 aligns across 8 bases. The V and J ends lost 5 bases and 2 bases, in that order; junction bases with no gene match: 5. The CDR3 length is 14 residues. Germline V gene data show CDR1 as SNHLY and CDR2 as FYNNEI. The CDR3 bases are TGTGCCAGCAGTTACCAGGGGGCCGCCTACGAGCAGTACTTC. Amino acids: CASSYQGAAYEQYF.

The V gene is TRBV11-3, the J gene TRBJ2-7; the match to TRBD2 covers 14 bases. Germline CDR1 is SGHNT and CDR2 is YENEEA. The CDR3 totals 18 residues. V lost 4 bases, J lost 0 bases, and 8 bases stayed unmatched. The CDR3 DNA reads TGTGCCAGCAGCTCGGGACTAGCGGGGGTGCGGGTCTCCTACGAGCAGTACTTC. Its translation: CASSSGLAGVRVSYEQYF.

The chain recombines TRBV4-2 with TRBJ2-7, with 7 bases that match TRBD1. V lost 4 bases and J lost 6; bases outside the gene matches: 6. Germline V gene sequence: CDR1 LGHNA, CDR2 YNFKEQ. There are 13 residues in the CDR3. In nucleotides, the CDR3 is TGTGCCAGCAGCCGGGACAGACCAGGCGAGCAGTACTTC. Translation gives CASSRDRPGEQYF.

The genes are TRBV9 and TRBJ2-2; D possibly corresponds to TRBD1 (6 bases). V was shortened by 0 bases and J by 9 bases, with 15 bases between the two germline ends. The CDR3 consists of 15 residues. From germline, CDR1 is SGDLS and CDR2 YYNGEE. The chain's CDR3 is CASSVDTFGGRELFF. The CDR3 nucleotides are TGTGCCAGCAGCGTAGACACTTTTGGGGGCCGGGAGCTGTTTTTT. The full variable domain, completed using reference TRBV9 and TRBJ2-2, is DSGVTQTPKHLITATGQRVTLRCSPRSGDLSVYWYQQSLDQGLQFLIQYYNGEERAKGNILERFSAQQFPDLHSELNLSSLELGDSALYFCASSVDTFGGRELFFGEGSRLTVL.

The chain employs TRBV6-4 and TRBJ2-1, with D possibly TRBD2 on 6 matching bases. The CDR3 is 14 residues long. The V end was cut by 0 bases, the J end by 10 bases, with 13 bases between. CDR1 and CDR2 (germline): MRHNA, SNTAGT. CDR3 DNA: TGTGCCAGCAGTGACTCCGGGGGAGTGGGAGAGCAGTTCTTC. Its protein product is CASSDSGGVGEQFF.

The chain employs TRBV5-1 and TRBJ1-1, with 12 bases lining up with TRBD1. The CDR3 length is 15 residues. Germline-derived CDR1 and CDR2 are SGHRS and YFSETQ. After removal of 3 bases from V and 3 bases from J, the junction contained 3 bases not matched to a gene. The CDR3 DNA is TGCGCCAGCAGCTCGGGACAGGGGGCCTACACTGAAGCTTTCTTT. Amino acid sequence: CASSSGQGAYTEAFF.